At least ten counts were recorded for the clone carrying this T cell receptor beta chain. Its antigen is unknown. Time point denoted: patch test 1, 2 weeks after DPC sensitization. Documented treatment: therapeutic diphenylcyclopropenone sensitization with weekly scalp DPC. TCRdb processed the RACE reads anew with MiXCR; each CDR3 protein has one entry. In the table there are fewer than 500,000 distinct CDR3 sequences, more than 4.5% of which are singletons. These data come from a study of human T cells and chemical hapten exposure. Findings of the study overall: PT1 expanded TCR counts and patch test score were linked, and their correlation was positive.

V shed 8 bases, J shed 1 base, and the junction held 9 bases outside the gene matches. The CDR3 extends over 15 amino acids. Germline values: CDR1 SNHLY, CDR2 FYNNEI. The gene calls are TRBV2 and TRBJ2-3; 7 bases fit TRBD2. Sequences were derived from whole blood, sampled in connection with sensitization to the hapten diphenylcyclopropenone (DPC). The sequence was collected from a woman between 45 and 65 years old with alopecia areata. Some clones in this sample may be carry-over from other donors' samples. CDR3 coding DNA: TGTGCCAGCGCCCAATTTGGGGGGGGCACAGATACGCAGTATTTT. This translates into CASAQFGGGTDTQYF.